This T cell receptor (beta chain) was captured in a study of CD8 T cells in ankylosing spondylitis. Germline loops: CDR1 MNHEY, CDR2 SMNVEV (reference sequence). V was clipped by 1 base and J by 1 base, with 8 bases between them. This CDR3 has 15 residues. At least ten counts were recorded for this clonotype. Its antigen is as yet unknown. Whole-study findings and limits: Prior work had noted some motif variants in reactive arthritis blood and synovial fluid. Clones tied to disease were said to be significantly enriched in matched ankylosing spondylitis synovial fluid. Researchers report that disease-linked clones proved CD8+ and relatively rare in peripheral blood. About 8 highly homologous variants made up a TCR beta motif, and this motif appeared characteristic of ankylosing spondylitis blood.

TCRdb itself ran the 5' RACE reads through MiXCR, one entry per CDR3 protein. In the table there are 200,000 to 250,000 distinct CDR3 sequences, approximately 20% of which are singletons. The sample consisted of blood, either unsorted or a sorted T cell fraction (not recorded which). The chain employs TRBV27 and TRBJ2-1, with unresolved D. The clonotype comes from a male donor with ankylosing spondylitis. The CDR3 sequence: CASSLLGSSYNEQFF. The DNA for the CDR3 is TGTGCCAGCAGTTTATTGGGTAGTTCCTACAATGAGCAGTTCTTC.